The source of this T cell receptor beta chain is a study of Ad26.COV2.S vaccination and SARS-CoV-2 variants. Study information: By the intramuscular route, Ad26.COV2.S was given once, or twice 56 days apart.

Treatment reported: roughly 19 received Ad26.COV2.S at low or high dose, single or two shots; about 5 received placebo; per-sample allocation not given. Sampling was done on day 63 after the first vaccine or placebo injection. An adult donor aged 18-55 years was enrolled in Boston. Study-wide points: After vaccination, substantial breadth of spike-specific CD8+ and CD4+ responses was reported.

The V gene's germline CDR1 is SEHNR and CDR2 FQNEAQ (reference sequence). CDR3 length: 11 residues. The germline V and J ends were trimmed by 5 bases and 7 bases, with 9 bases remaining between them. Of note for this clone: Its cognate antigen is unknown.

Profiling relied on immunoSEQ multiplex PCR, and the TCRdb table lists in-frame clones only, not all of them. The sample carries 440,000 or so clones, 89% recorded once. The TCR sequence derives from a person aged 18-60 years who received the Ad26.COV2.S COVID-19 vaccine or a placebo. The chain uses TRBV7-9 and TRBJ2-7; D is perhaps TRBD2 (6 bases). Here the sequenced sample was peripheral blood, taken in a trial of Ad26.COV2.S vaccine versus placebo. CDR3 DNA sequence: TGTGCCAGCAGCCCGGCGGGGGAGCAGTACTTC. Its translation is CASSPAGEQYF.